Shown below are 29 T cell receptor beta chains from a single sample sequenced in a study of blood T cell repertoires in COVID-19. Measured with immunoSEQ multiplex PCR; TCRdb has only the in-frame clones, and not every one. This table has some 30,000 clones, roughly 90% appearing once. The sample was peripheral blood. These receptors originate from a man aged 45-65 years with active or convalescent COVID-19.

The rearrangement uses TRBV10-3 and TRBJ1-1; D gene unclear. The length of the CDR3 is 11 residues. Germline V gene sequence: CDR1 ENHRY, CDR2 SYGVKD. Deletions cut 6 bases from V and 4 bases from J, with 6 bases between. Here the CDR3 reads CAISRGTEAFF. CDR3 sequence (DNA): TGTGCCATCAGCCGGGGCACTGAAGCTTTCTTT.

This clone has just a few counts. For the CDR3, the DNA is TGTGCCAGCAGTTTTTCAGGGAGGAAAGTCTATGGCTACACCTTC. It codes for CASSFSGRKVYGYTF. The gene calls are TRBV28 and TRBJ1-2; a weak D match, TRBD1 (5 bases). Trimming stripped 3 bases from V and 4 bases from J, with 15 bases between. The germline CDR1 and CDR2 sequences are MDHEN and SYDVKM. CDR3 length: 15 residues.

This clone was recorded only once. This rearrangement joins TRBV19 to TRBJ1-4; D gene unclear. Trimming took 10 bases from V and 10 from J, leaving 13 bases between them. CDR3 length equals 11 residues. Germline CDR1 reads LNHDA; CDR2 reads SQIVND (reference sequence). The chain's CDR3 is CATGNLGKLFF. The CDR3 DNA reads as TGTGCCACCGGGAACCTGGGAAAACTGTTTTTT.

The rearrangement links TRBV28 to TRBJ2-5, with 7 bases aligning to TRBD1. Germline CDR1 and CDR2: MDHEN and SYDVKM. The J segment lost 1 base and the V segment lost 5 bases, leaving 10 bases of the junction unmatched. This CDR3 has 16 residues. The CDR3 DNA follows: TGTGCCAGCAGTAGCTTACTCGACAGGGTCCAAGAGACCCAGTACTTC. It specifies CASSSLLDRVQETQYF.

The genes are TRBV5-1 and TRBJ2-7, with D possibly matching TRBD1 (5 bases). CDR1 is SGHRS and CDR2 is YFSETQ in the germline V gene. Deletions cut 1 base from V and 4 bases from J, with 15 bases between. The length of the CDR3 is 15 residues. In DNA, the CDR3 is TGCGCCAGCAGCTTGAGGGCAGGGCAAGGGTACGAGCAGTACTTC. Its translation: CASSLRAGQGYEQYF.

This chain joins TRBV30 and TRBJ1-2, with 7 positions matching TRBD1. Germline V gives CDR1 GTSNPN, CDR2 SVGIG (reference sequence). With V trimmed by 7 bases and J by 5 bases, 1 base remained unmatched. The CDR3 contains 10 residues. Here the CDR3 reads CALTGYGYTF. CDR3 nucleotide sequence: TGTGCCTTGACAGGGTATGGCTACACCTTC.

The chain employs TRBV28 and TRBJ2-4; TRBD2 agrees at 7 bases. This CDR3 has 15 residues. Germline V gene data show CDR1 as MDHEN and CDR2 as SYDVKM. Trimming cost V 4 bases and J 9 bases; bases outside gene matches: 12. CDR3 loop: CASSWTRTSKGIQYF. CDR3 nucleotides: TGTGCCAGCAGTTGGACTAGGACGTCCAAGGGCATTCAGTACTTC.

The V gene is TRBV20-1, the J gene TRBJ2-3, with 10 bases identical to TRBD2. The CDR3 covers 16 residues. The germline CDR1 and CDR2 sequences are DFQATT and SNEGSKA (reference sequence). J gave up 1 base and V 3 bases, and 7 bases lay outside the gene matches. CDR3 region: CSASNSGRTGTDTQYF. CDR3 sequence (DNA): TGCAGTGCTAGTAATAGCGGGAGGACCGGCACAGATACGCAGTATTTT.

The chain links TRBV2 to TRBJ2-5; 10 positions match TRBD1. The CDR3 is 15 amino acids. The trim removed 1 base at V and 5 bases at J, leaving 4 bases unmatched. Germline V lookup: CDR1 SNHLY, CDR2 FYNNEI. The CDR3 sequence is CASSEETGGSETQYF. CDR3 bases: TGTGCCAGCAGTGAAGAGACAGGGGGCAGTGAGACCCAGTACTTC.

The chain is built from TRBV7-2 and TRBJ2-7; possible D gene TRBD1, 6 bases. Trimming took off 4 bases at V and 4 bases at J, with 11 bases between the two ends. The CDR3 runs to 13 residues. The germline V gene has CDR1 SGHTA and CDR2 FQGNSA. The CDR3 sequence is CASSSGVSYEQYF. Written as DNA, the CDR3 is TGTGCCAGCAGCTCAGGGGTTAGTTACGAGCAGTACTTC.

The V gene is TRBV28, the J gene TRBJ1-6; weak D call: TRBD1 (6 bases). Trimming shortened V by 7 bases and J by 7 bases, and 17 bases separated the two germline ends. Germline V CDR1 and CDR2: MDHEN, SYDVKM. This CDR3 comprises 15 residues. The CDR3 protein is CASTLAGVENSPLHF. CDR3 sequence (DNA): TGTGCCAGCACTCTGGCAGGGGTGGAGAATTCACCCCTCCACTTT. Full variable domain (outside the CDR3, taken from reference TRBV28 and TRBJ1-6): DVKVTQSSRYLVKRTGEKVFLECVQDMDHENMFWYRQDPGLGLRLIYFSYDVKMKEKGDIPEGYSVSREKKERFSLILESASTNQTSMYLCASTLAGVENSPLHFGNGTRLTVT.

The genes are TRBV18 and TRBJ2-2, with 9 bases fitting TRBD2. J was trimmed by 6 bases and V by 1 base; bases with no gene match: 18. The CDR3 is made up of 20 amino acids. Germline CDR1 and CDR2: KGHSH and LQKENI. This chain's CDR3 is CASSPRVSSAGLAVSGELFF. As DNA, the CDR3 is TGTGCCAGCTCACCACGGGTTTCGAGTGCGGGACTAGCCGTTTCCGGGGAGCTGTTTTTT.

The J gene is TRBJ2-3, the V gene TRBV10-3, with unresolved D. Trimming stripped 4 bases from V and 0 bases from J, with 8 bases between. Germline V gene data show CDR1 as ENHRY and CDR2 as SYGVKD. The CDR3 is 14 residues long. The CDR3 DNA is TGTGCCATCAGTGGTACGGTTAGCACAGATACGCAGTATTTT. Encoded protein: CAISGTVSTDTQYF.

This chain links TRBV25-1 with TRBJ1-2; tentative D call: TRBD1 (6 bases). This CDR3 is built from 12 residues. Trimming removed 6 bases at V and 7 bases at J, with 12 bases between. Germline CDR1 and CDR2: MGHDK and SYGVNS. CDR3: CASSGTGTGYTF. The CDR3 nucleotides read TGTGCCAGCAGCGGAACAGGGACTGGCTACACCTTC.

This chain uses TRBV7-2 with TRBJ2-7; 9 nucleotides agree with TRBD2. Trimming removed 4 bases from V and 2 bases from J; junction bases left unmatched: 6. From germline, CDR1 is SGHTA and CDR2 FQGNSA. This CDR3 is 15 amino acids long. Here the CDR3 reads CASSSGAGGPYEQYF. The CDR3 DNA follows: TGTGCCAGCAGCTCCGGGGCGGGAGGGCCCTACGAGCAGTACTTC.

The J gene is TRBJ2-7, the V gene TRBV28; a possible D gene is TRBD2 (6 bases). The length of the CDR3 is 14 residues. Trimming left V 8 bases short and J 6 bases short, with 20 bases between. The germline V gene has CDR1 MDHEN and CDR2 SYDVKM. The DNA of the CDR3 is TGTGCCAGCCGCCCTTCGGGGGTTGTACTCGAGCAGTACTTC. Translated: CASRPSGVVLEQYF.

The chain joins TRBV6-6 to TRBJ1-6; D remains unclear. There are 16 residues in the CDR3. The ends were cut back, 5 bases at V and 0 bases at J, with 11 bases in the middle. CDR1 is MNHNY, CDR2 SVGAGI, per germline (reference sequence). Written as DNA, the CDR3 is TGTGCCAGCAGTGGCTACAGTAGCTCCTATAATTCACCCCTCCACTTT. This sequence encodes CASSGYSSSYNSPLHF.

The CDR3 loop reads CASSQRFGTGDGYTF. For the CDR3, the DNA is TGCGCCAGCAGTCAACGTTTCGGGACAGGGGACGGCTACACCTTC. This chain links TRBV4-1 with TRBJ1-2, with 10 nucleotides matching TRBD1. In germline, CDR1 is MGHRA, CDR2 YSYEKL. Trimming at V came to 6 bases and at J to 8 bases, leaving 12 bases not matched to a gene. CDR3 length equals 15 residues.

The chain recombines TRBV6-4 with TRBJ1-6, with 10 bases lining up with TRBD1. The CDR3 length is 15 residues. Per the germline V gene, CDR1 is MRHNA and CDR2 is SNTAGT. V gave up 7 bases and J gave up 4 bases; unmatched junction bases: 4. This CDR3 reads CASKPGQGYNSPLHF. The CDR3 DNA reads as TGTGCCAGCAAGCCGGGACAGGGGTATAATTCACCCCTCCACTTT.

This clone was detected only once. The CDR3, as DNA: TGTGCCAGCAGCACACAGGGGCAGCCCCTCCACTTT. Protein sequence: CASSTQGQPLHF. This chain links TRBV5-4 with TRBJ1-6, with TRBD1 identical over 7 bases. CDR1 and CDR2 (germline): SGHNT, YYREEE (reference sequence). The CDR3 spans 12 residues. J was trimmed by 13 bases and V by 4 bases; bases with no gene match: 5. Variable domain in full (rest from reference TRBV5-4 and TRBJ1-6): ETGVTQSPTHLIKTRGQQVTLRCSSQSGHNTVSWYQQALGQGPQFIFQYYREEENGRGNFPPRFSGLQFPNYSSELNVNALELDDSALYLCASSTQGQPLHFGNGTRLTVT.

The chain carries TRBV7-9 and TRBJ2-1, with 13 bases fitting TRBD2. Unmatched junction bases numbered 13, after V lost 5 bases and J lost 15 bases. Germline CDR1 is SEHNR and CDR2 is FQNEAQ (reference sequence). The CDR3 is 15 residues long. The CDR3, as DNA: TGTGCCAGCAGCGTGCCGGGACTAGCGGGGTCTTGTCTGTTCTTC. Amino acid sequence: CASSVPGLAGSCLFF.

The chain joins TRBV30 to TRBJ1-5; weak D call: TRBD1 (5 bases). The CDR3 sequence is 16 residues long. In germline, CDR1 is GTSNPN, CDR2 SVGIG (reference sequence). Trimming shortened V by 5 bases and J by 0 bases, and 17 bases separated the two germline ends. This CDR3 reads CAWLGLLIISNQPQHF. Here the CDR3 DNA reads TGTGCCTGGCTGGGGCTTTTGATTATTAGCAATCAGCCCCAGCATTTT. Looking up the rest from reference TRBV30 and TRBJ1-5 gives the full variable domain: SQTIHQWPATLVQPVGSPLSLECTVEGTSNPNLYWYRQAAGRGLQLLFYSVGIGQISSEVPQNLSASRPQDRQFILSSKKLLLSDSGFYLCAWLGLLIISNQPQHFGDGTRLSIL.

The chain links TRBV7-8 to TRBJ2-3; perhaps TRBD2 as D (6 bases). The CDR3 length is 16 residues. Germline assignment: CDR1 SGHVS and CDR2 FQNEAQ. V lost 5 bases to trimming and J lost 0 bases, with 15 bases between them. Here the CDR3 DNA reads TGTGCCAGCAGCCCCCAGCCGGCGGGAAGCACAGATACGCAGTATTTT. Residues: CASSPQPAGSTDTQYF.

The gene calls are TRBV6-6 and TRBJ1-4; 10 positions agree with TRBD1. V was clipped by 6 bases and J by 12 bases; unmatched bases: 7. Germline V gene data show CDR1 as MNHNY and CDR2 as SVGAGI (reference sequence). This CDR3 comprises 13 residues. In DNA form, the CDR3 reads TGTGCCAGCAGCCCAGCCGGGACAGGGGAACTGTTTTTT. As protein: CASSPAGTGELFF.

This clone is a singleton in its sample. The chain carries TRBV4-3 and TRBJ1-6; 10 nucleotides agree with TRBD1. This CDR3 is built from 18 residues. CDR1 is LGHNA, CDR2 YSLEER, per germline. V lost 0 bases to trimming and J lost 5 bases; unmatched junction nucleotides: 7. CDR3 DNA sequence: TGCGCCAGCAGCCAAGATTTTGGGACAGGGGTTAATAATTCACCCCTCCACTTT. This codes for CASSQDFGTGVNNSPLHF.

The chain has TRBV24-1 and TRBJ2-1, with a possible D match to TRBD2 (5 bases). The germline V gene has CDR1 KGHDR and CDR2 SFDVKD. The CDR3 has 15 residues. Trimming removed 4 bases from V and 0 bases from J, with 9 bases in between. In DNA form, the CDR3 reads TGTGCCACCAGTGAAGGAGGTCGCTCCTACAATGAGCAGTTCTTC. Its translation: CATSEGGRSYNEQFF.

This clone was recorded once. The rearrangement links TRBV19 to TRBJ1-5; 8 bases line up with TRBD1. The V and J ends lost 4 bases and 8 bases, in that order; junction bases with no gene match: 10. The CDR3 runs to 15 residues. CDR1 and CDR2 from the germline V gene are LNHDA and SQIVND (reference sequence). The CDR3 protein is CASSTRTGWEKPQHF. The CDR3 DNA reads as TGTGCCAGTAGTACCCGGACAGGGTGGGAGAAGCCCCAGCATTTT.

The V call is TRBV6-2 or TRBV6-3, the J call TRBJ2-1; 7 bases align to TRBD2. The CDR3 totals 14 residues. Per germline, CDR1 MNHEY and CDR2 SVGEGT. Germline trimming cut 4 bases from V and 7 bases from J; bases unmatched to any gene: 7. In DNA, the CDR3 is TGTGCCAGCAGTTGGGTGGGAGGGCCGAATGAGCAGTTCTTC. It codes for CASSWVGGPNEQFF.

The genes are TRBV4-1 and TRBJ2-7; D is possibly TRBD1 (5 bases). Germline lookup yields CDR1 MGHRA and CDR2 YSYEKL. The CDR3 is made up of 14 amino acids. Trimming removed 0 bases from V and 3 bases from J, with 9 bases in between. The CDR3 coding sequence is TGCGCCAGCAGCCAAGAGGGGCGGTACTACGAGCAGTACTTC. It is translated as CASSQEGRYYEQYF.